These 12 T cell receptor beta chains share one sample of origin, sequenced in a study of technical replicates of blood from a handful of donors. The assay was immunoSEQ multiplex PCR, and TCRdb's table has in-frame clones only and misses some. The sample includes roughly 56,000 clones, roughly 86% of them seen just once. Sample: PBMCs. Every receptor here comes from a human donor in good health. Some clones in this sample may be carry-over from other donors' samples.

The V call is TRBV4-1, the J call TRBJ1-1, with TRBD1 identical over 8 bases. Germline assignment: CDR1 MGHRA and CDR2 YSYEKL. V was clipped by 3 bases and J by 3 bases; unmatched bases: 9. CDR3 length: 16 amino acids. The DNA for the CDR3 is TGCGCCAGCAGCCAGTCAGGGGGCAGGGTGTACACTGAAGCTTTCTTT. This codes for CASSQSGGRVYTEAFF.

This clone was observed a single time. The chain uses TRBV5-1 and TRBJ2-2; TRBD1 might be the D (5 bases). V lost 1 base and J lost 1, with 8 bases in between. This CDR3 contains 15 residues. Per germline, CDR1 SGHRS and CDR2 YFSETQ. CDR3 protein: CASSLWQGNTGELFF. The CDR3 nucleotides read TGCGCCAGCAGCTTGTGGCAGGGGAACACCGGGGAGCTGTTTTTT.

The rearrangement uses TRBV5-6 and TRBJ1-2; D remains ambiguous. Germline values: CDR1 SGHDT, CDR2 YYEEEE. V lost 6 bases, J lost 6 bases, and 15 bases lay in between. This CDR3 spans 13 amino acids. CDR3 sequence (DNA): TGTGCCAGCAACGACCTGGAGGGAAATGGCTACACCTTC. It encodes CASNDLEGNGYTF.

The chain employs TRBV15 and TRBJ1-4; D uncertain. Germline V lookup: CDR1 LNHNV, CDR2 YYDKDF (reference sequence). The germline V and J ends were trimmed by 0 bases and 5 bases, with 7 bases remaining between them. The CDR3 runs to 14 residues. The CDR3 coding sequence is TGTGCCACCAGCAGAGATCAGGAAAATGAAAAACTGTTTTTT. Protein: CATSRDQENEKLFF. Supplemented by reference TRBV15 and TRBJ1-4, the full variable domain reads DAMVIQNPRYQVTQFGKPVTLSCSQTLNHNVMYWYQQKSSQAPKLLFHYYDKDFNNEADTPDNFQSRRPNTSFCFLDIRSPGLGDTAMYLCATSRDQENEKLFFGSGTQLSVL.

This clone occurred a few times. The genes are TRBV7-2 and TRBJ1-2; TRBD1 aligns across 9 bases. Germline trimming cut 3 bases from V and 4 bases from J; bases unmatched to any gene: 9. The CDR3 is made up of 16 amino acids. The V gene's germline CDR1 is SGHTA and CDR2 FQGNSA. CDR3 sequence: CASSFLTQGAGYGYTF. The DNA for the CDR3 is TGTGCCAGCAGCTTTTTGACACAGGGGGCCGGCTATGGCTACACCTTC.

This clone was picked up one time. The rearrangement links TRBV5-1 to TRBJ2-2, with D perhaps TRBD2 (6 bases). V gave up 2 bases and J gave up 0 bases, with 8 bases separating them. This CDR3 comprises 15 residues. The germline gives CDR1 SGHRS, CDR2 YFSETQ. The CDR3 is CASSFSGSNTGELFF. CDR3 sequence (DNA): TGCGCCAGCAGCTTTAGCGGTTCGAACACCGGGGAGCTGTTTTTT.

V and J are TRBV6-1 and TRBJ2-3; 12 bases line up with TRBD1. The CDR3 runs 13 residues. After removal of 9 bases from V and 8 bases from J, the junction contained 6 bases not matched to a gene. CDR1 is MNHNS and CDR2 is SASEGT in the germline V gene. The CDR3 loop is CASTGDRGPTQYF. The CDR3 nucleotides are TGTGCCAGTACCGGGGACAGGGGGCCTACGCAGTATTTT.

The V call is TRBV9, the J call TRBJ2-5; possibly TRBD2 for D (6 bases). Germline CDR1 is SGDLS and CDR2 is YYNGEE. The ends were cut back, 0 bases at V and 5 bases at J, with 8 bases in the middle. CDR3 length equals 13 residues. The CDR3 loop is CASSVAGGETQYF. In nucleotides, the CDR3 is TGTGCCAGCAGCGTAGCTGGGGGGGAGACCCAGTACTTC.

V gene TRBV5-1 combines with J gene TRBJ2-7; 11 positions agree with TRBD2. There are 19 residues in the CDR3. V lost 0 bases, J lost 2 bases, and 13 bases stayed unmatched. Germline loops: CDR1 SGHRS, CDR2 YFSETQ. CDR3 loop: CASSLAAGWGLADTYEQYF. CDR3 nucleotides: TGCGCCAGCAGCTTGGCGGCAGGGTGGGGACTAGCGGACACCTACGAGCAGTACTTC.

V gene TRBV30 combines with J gene TRBJ2-7; a possible D gene is TRBD2 (5 bases). V lost 2 bases and J 7 bases, leaving 9 bases between the germline ends. The CDR3 is 11 amino acids. CDR1 is GTSNPN, CDR2 SVGIG, per germline (reference sequence). The CDR3: CAWSPRGEQYF. CDR3 sequence (DNA): TGTGCCTGGAGTCCACGGGGTGAGCAGTACTTC.

J is TRBJ1-3 and V is TRBV4-1, with a tentative D call TRBD1 (5 bases). Trimming took 1 base from V and 0 from J, leaving 10 bases between them. Per germline, CDR1 MGHRA and CDR2 YSYEKL. The CDR3 covers 16 residues. The CDR3 DNA follows: TGCGCCAGCAGCCAAGTGGGGGGTGGCTCTGGAAACACCATATATTTT. Its translation: CASSQVGGGSGNTIYF.

This sequence joins TRBV7-6 and TRBJ2-7, with 9 bases identical to TRBD2. CDR1 and CDR2 from the germline V gene are SGHVS and FNYEAQ. The trim removed 6 bases at V and 5 bases at J, leaving 5 bases unmatched. The length of the CDR3 is 13 residues. CDR3 in amino acids: CASSRGGGHEQYF. The CDR3, as DNA: TGTGCCAGCAGTCGCGGGGGGGGGCACGAGCAGTACTTC.